Below are 15 T cell receptor beta chains sequenced from a single sample in a study of T cells in localized non-small cell lung cancer. TCRdb's copy holds only in-frame clones and misses some; the assay was immunoSEQ multiplex PCR. Of 1,500 to 2,500 clones detected, under 40% appear once; the ten largest clones hold about 6.9%. This material consisted of lung tumor tissue, taken before any cancer treatment. Every receptor here comes from an older male donor with stage I squamous cell lung carcinoma.

CDR3 in DNA: TGTGCCAGCAGCCCGACTAGCGGGAGAGTCTACGGTGAGCAGTTCTTC. Protein sequence: CASSPTSGRVYGEQFF. The chain combines TRBV14 with TRBJ2-1, with TRBD2 identical over 12 bases. Germline V gene data show CDR1 as SGHDN and CDR2 as FVKESK. V shed 4 bases, J shed 9 bases, and the junction held 10 bases outside the gene matches. CDR3 length equals 16 residues.

The V call is TRBV6-7, the J call TRBJ1-3; D remains unclear. TRBV6-7 belongs to the ORF category, with a function that is uncertain. V was shortened by 5 bases and J by 2 bases, with 16 bases between the two germline ends. The length of the CDR3 is 16 residues. CDR3 loop: CASSRRLLETGNTIYF. The DNA of the CDR3 is TGTGCCAGCAGTCGACGCCTATTGGAGACTGGAAACACCATATATTTT.

This chain uses TRBV2 with TRBJ2-2; TRBD2 matches 7 bases. CDR3 length: 18 residues. The germline gives CDR1 SNHLY, CDR2 FYNNEI. V gave up 0 bases and J gave up 5 bases; unmatched junction bases: 12. CDR3 residues: CASSEARSEGRGTGELFF. The CDR3 bases are TGTGCCAGCAGTGAAGCAAGGAGTGAGGGGAGGGGTACCGGGGAGCTGTTTTTT. The full variable domain, in which reference TRBV2 and TRBJ2-2 provide the parts outside the CDR3, is EPEVTQTPSHQVTQMGQEVILRCVPISNHLYFYWYRQILGQKVEFLVSFYNNEISEKSEIFDDQFSVERPDGSNFTLKIRSTKLEDSAMYFCASSEARSEGRGTGELFFGEGSRLTVL.

V and J are TRBV6-9 and TRBJ1-4; no firm D call. There are 11 residues in the CDR3. Germline V gene data show CDR1 as MNHGY and CDR2 as SVAAGI. Trimming removed 5 bases at V and 12 bases at J, with 10 bases between. The CDR3 DNA is TGTGCCAGCAGTGGCTACGGGGAACTGTTTTTT. It translates to CASSGYGELFF.

This chain joins TRBV18 and TRBJ2-7, with D uncertain. Trimming removed 2 bases from V and 0 bases from J, with 5 bases in between. The germline CDR1 and CDR2 sequences are KGHSH and LQKENI. This CDR3 contains 13 residues. The CDR3 loop reads CASSPGSSYEQYF. The CDR3 DNA reads TGTGCCAGCTCACCAGGGTCCTCCTACGAGCAGTACTTC.

This clone was counted a few times. The chain joins TRBV6-8 to TRBJ1-5; D unclear. The germline V gene encodes CDR1 MNHGY and CDR2 SAAAGT. The CDR3 is 13 residues long. The V end lost 0 bases, the J end lost 8 bases, and 8 bases lay between the germline ends. CDR3 DNA sequence: TGTGCCAGCAGTTACTCGAGATTAGAGCCCCAGCATTTT. This encodes CASSYSRLEPQHF.

V usage is TRBV28 and J usage is TRBJ1-1; D uncertain. V was trimmed by 6 bases and J by 2 bases, leaving 13 bases between them. Germline V gene sequence: CDR1 MDHEN, CDR2 SYDVKM. There are 14 residues in the CDR3. The CDR3 loop is CASRPAELNTEAFF. Written as DNA, the CDR3 is TGTGCCAGCAGACCCGCGGAGCTTAACACTGAAGCTTTCTTT.

This clone showed up just a few times. The chain recombines TRBV6-7 with TRBJ1-1; possible D gene TRBD1, 5 bases. TRBV6-7 is assigned to the ORF class and has an uncertain function. The CDR3 runs 11 residues. Trimming took 5 bases from V and 13 from J, leaving 14 bases between them. CDR3 sequence reads: CASSETGPGFF. The CDR3, as DNA: TGTGCCAGCAGTGAAACGGGGCCGGGTTTCTTT.

This clone is large. CDR3 DNA sequence: TGTGCCAGCACCAGGGGGAAAGAAGTGAATTCACCCCTCCACTTT. It translates to CASTRGKEVNSPLHF. J is TRBJ1-6 and V is TRBV28; 7 nucleotides match TRBD1. The CDR3 runs to 15 residues. The J segment lost 7 bases and the V segment lost 7 bases, leaving 10 bases of the junction unmatched. CDR1 MDHEN and CDR2 SYDVKM come from the germline V gene. The entire variable domain, with the rest obtained from reference TRBV28 and TRBJ1-6, is as follows: DVKVTQSSRYLVKRTGEKVFLECVQDMDHENMFWYRQDPGLGLRLIYFSYDVKMKEKGDIPEGYSVSREKKERFSLILESASTNQTSMYLCASTRGKEVNSPLHFGNGTRLTVT.

This clone is deemed large. The V gene is TRBV18, the J gene TRBJ2-7; the match to TRBD2 covers 13 bases. CDR3 length: 14 residues. Germline lookup yields CDR1 KGHSH and CDR2 LQKENI. Trimming removed 5 bases from V and 9 bases from J; junction bases left unmatched: 7. The CDR3 DNA is TGTGCCAGCTCATCTACTAGCGGGAGGGCCGCGCAGTACTTC. This encodes CASSSTSGRAAQYF.

By sample fraction, this clone is large. The V gene is TRBV9, the J gene TRBJ1-1; D remains unclear. Germline V gene sequence: CDR1 SGDLS, CDR2 YYNGEE. The CDR3 covers 14 residues. V lost 0 bases to trimming and J lost 10 bases, with 16 bases between them. CDR3 in DNA: TGTGCCAGCAGCGTAGAAGGAACCTCGTGGGGAGCTTTCTTT. Its translation: CASSVEGTSWGAFF.

Only a few counts were recorded for this clone. The rearrangement uses TRBV9 and TRBJ2-5; D might be TRBD1 (5 bases). CDR1 SGDLS and CDR2 YYNGEE come from the germline V gene. The CDR3 sequence is 14 residues long. The V gene lost 5 bases and the J gene lost 5 bases, with 16 bases spanning the gap. This CDR3 is CASSLGVRLETQYF. CDR3 nucleotide sequence: TGTGCCAGCAGTTTAGGGGTGAGGCTCGAGACCCAGTACTTC.

The chain employs TRBV28 and TRBJ1-4; 7 bases are a match to TRBD1. The CDR3 has 14 residues. V trimming: 5 bases; J trimming: 3 bases; junction bases outside the gene matches: 3. Germline-derived CDR1 and CDR2 are MDHEN and SYDVKM. This CDR3 is CASSRTGPNEKLFF. As DNA, the CDR3 is TGTGCCAGCAGTCGGACAGGTCCTAATGAAAAACTGTTTTTT.

This clone has more than one count but fewer than ten. The chain employs TRBV9 and TRBJ2-3; D is ambiguous. With 4 bases removed from V and 5 bases from J, the gap between germline ends came to 11 bases. The germline gives CDR1 SGDLS, CDR2 YYNGEE. This CDR3 has 13 amino acids. As DNA, the CDR3 is TGTGCCAGCAGCCCTCCCAGTAGAGATACGCAGTATTTT. This encodes CASSPPSRDTQYF.

As regards this clone: The junction departs from the called germline gene at one end, perhaps through a read error. The genes are TRBV5-1 and TRBJ1-1, with a weak D call TRBD1 (6 bases). Germline V CDR1 and CDR2: SGHRS, YFSETQ. The CDR3 sequence is 14 residues long. The DNA for the CDR3 is TGCGCCAGCAGTTTGGGGGCCTCAATCACTGAAGCTTTCTTT. Translated, it gives CASSLGASITEAFF. The complete variable domain, with remaining parts taken from reference TRBV5-1 and TRBJ1-1, reads KAGVTQTPRYLIKTRGQQVTLSCSPISGHRSVSWYQQTPGQGLQFLFEYFSETQRNKGNFPGRFSGRQFSNSRSEMNVSTLELGDSALYLCASSLGASITEAFFGQGTRLTVV.